This T cell receptor (beta chain) comes out of a study of shared clonotypes between healthy human individuals (dated by TCRdb to about 2020). General notes on the study: A couple of women and a few men aged 18 to 49 years were included in the cohort. For each donor, three plates each were used for CD4 naive and CD4 memory, two plates were used for CD8 naive, and one plate was used for CD8 memory. To estimate repertoire size and how much clonotypes are shared between individuals, the study performed deep sequencing of blood TCR repertoires from roughly five healthy adults. Different laboratories and diverse techniques were used to prepare libraries and sequence TCR repertoires, to increase sequencing depth and limit assay-specific biases. Leukapheresis yielded between about 0.8 and 8.9 billion PBMCs per donor.

Overall study outcomes, separate from this receptor: Naive subsets generally had larger estimated clonotype richness than memory subsets did. Because the study included only a small number of donors, the genetic and exposure-history diversity represented was limited. Based on pairwise subsampling, the degree of clonotype sharing among donors was expected to be affected by sequencing depth. Sampling was restricted to blood, and TCR repertoires in tissue are likely to differ from TCR repertoires in blood. Rarefaction of sorted-subset datasets indicated incomplete sequencing despite the large sequencing depth. Higher generation probabilities were observed for clonotypes shared by all four sorted-subset donors than for non-shared clonotypes. About 5% of naive CD4, roughly 3.5% of naive CD8, about 2.4% of memory CD4, and about 0.4% of memory CD8 clonotypes were shared across several donors.

A remark on this clone: No antigen is known for it. No base quality information exists; no much larger clone differs at one position.

CDR3 length: 14 amino acids, cysteine to phenylalanine. The kept DNA is CDR3 alone, 42 bases in frame from the first base. CDR1 LNHDA and CDR2 SQIVND were looked up in the germline V gene (reference sequence). Cut back by 3 bases and 8 bases, the V and J ends lie 14 bases apart. Using the deep immunoSEQ assay, TCR CDR3 regions were amplified from genomic DNA by multiplex PCR. Extracted genomic DNA from each cell subset was distributed evenly across all wells of several immunoSEQ 96-well plates, and each plate was treated as a replicate. For sorted subsets, approximately 190 ng of genomic DNA, equivalent to 30,000 or so T cell genomes, went into each replicate PCR. Purified libraries were quantified with a Qubit 3.0 fluorometer, sized on a Bioanalyzer 2100, and re-quantified with the KAPA Library Quantification kit. Every immunoSEQ 96-well plate was sequenced on a separate single-read 150-cycle Illumina NextSeq 550 flow cell. On the authors' methods: Because the immunoSEQ output held only junctional sequences and lacked quality scores, the filtering could not match the filtering applied to full-length reads. To assign V/J genes and CDR3, sequences were annotated using PyIR, a Python wrapper for IgBLAST v1.9, with IMGT germline references. Reads were filtered out if the reads had weak V/J assignments (E-value above 1e-6), no CDR3, stop codons, out-of-frame junctions, or ambiguous translated residues. V3J clonotypes were defined as sequences sharing an identical inferred V gene, J gene, and CDR3 amino acid sequence. To compute the percentage overlap between repertoires, the number of shared unique clonotypes was divided by the size of the smaller repertoire. Three approaches were used to assess repertoire richness: RTK rarefaction, the Chao1 estimator, and Recon v2.1 estimates of unobserved clonotypes. Generation probabilities were computed with OLGA for all TCRbeta clonotypes obtained by the gDNA method from a handful of donors. TCRdb took this table from immuneACCESS and kept in-frame rearrangements with V and J called. Such tables lack part of the clones; where checked against another copy, unresolved V genes explain under half of the gap, and the rest is unexplained. V, J and clone size are taken as reported in that table, and D and trimming were inferred from the DNA itself. The sample table shows about 2 million clones, and about 95% are seen once. The ten largest make up 0.9% to 1.3% of the sample.

CD8 naive samples were CD45RO-negative cells positively selected for CCR7, giving a CD45RA+CCR7+ population that excluded TemRA cells. The donors were healthy, HIV-negative adults with no recently reported acute infections or vaccinations. Every donor was a Caucasian adult living in Nashville, Tennessee, USA. Blood was obtained by leukapheresis, after which PBMCs were separated by Ficoll-Histopaque density gradient centrifugation and cryopreserved in liquid nitrogen vapor phase. Analytical flow cytometry was used to check the purity and quantity of each magnetically sorted T cell population. Genomic DNA was isolated from each sorted fraction and quantified by UV absorbance on a Nanodrop 2000c.

Input material: naive CD8+ T cells sorted from blood. This sample's cell subset or site label indicates: CD45RA+CCR7+. The TCR comes from a man between 18 and 35 years old in good health. The rearrangement joined TRBV19 to TRBJ2-1; confidence is insufficient to name the D gene. The sequenced DNA: TGTGCCAGTAGTATTTCAACCCCCGGCCATGAGCAGTTCTTC. Its coded protein is CASSISTPGHEQFF.